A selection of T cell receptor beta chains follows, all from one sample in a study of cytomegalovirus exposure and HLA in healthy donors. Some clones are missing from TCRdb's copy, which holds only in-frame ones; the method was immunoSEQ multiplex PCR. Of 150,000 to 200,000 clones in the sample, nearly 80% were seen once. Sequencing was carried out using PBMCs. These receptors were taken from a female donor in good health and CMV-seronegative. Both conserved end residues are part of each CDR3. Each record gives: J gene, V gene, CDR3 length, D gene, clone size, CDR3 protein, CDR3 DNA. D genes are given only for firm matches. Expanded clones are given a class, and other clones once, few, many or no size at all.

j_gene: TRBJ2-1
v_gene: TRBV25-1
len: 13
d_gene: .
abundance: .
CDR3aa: CASSFQNYNEQFF
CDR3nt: TGTGCCAGCAGTTTCCAGAATTACAATGAGCAGTTCTTC

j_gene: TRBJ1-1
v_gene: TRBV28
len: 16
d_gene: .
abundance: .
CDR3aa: CASRRGSWGMNTEAFF
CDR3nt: TGTGCCAGCAGAAGGGGATCCTGGGGCATGAACACTGAAGCTTTCTTT

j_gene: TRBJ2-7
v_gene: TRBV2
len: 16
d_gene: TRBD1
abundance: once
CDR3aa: CASRGGQGTSAYEQYF
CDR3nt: TGTGCCAGCAGAGGCGGACAGGGAACTTCGGCCTACGAGCAGTACTTC

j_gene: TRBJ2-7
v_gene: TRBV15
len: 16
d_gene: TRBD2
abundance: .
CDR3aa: CATSRDLASGRYEQYF
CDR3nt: TGTGCCACCAGCAGAGATCTGGCTAGCGGGAGGTACGAGCAGTACTTC

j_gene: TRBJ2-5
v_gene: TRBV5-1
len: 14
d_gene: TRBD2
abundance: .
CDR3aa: CASSRAGGEETQYF
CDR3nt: TGCGCCAGCAGCAGAGCGGGGGGCGAGGAGACCCAGTACTTC

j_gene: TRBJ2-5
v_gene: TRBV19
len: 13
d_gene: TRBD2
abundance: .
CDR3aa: CASMSAGDWTQYF
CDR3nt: TGTGCCAGTATGTCGGCGGGGGATTGGACCCAGTACTTC

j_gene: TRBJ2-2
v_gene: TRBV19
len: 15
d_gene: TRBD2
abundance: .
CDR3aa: CASTRLAGDTGELFF
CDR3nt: TGTGCCAGTACGCGACTAGCGGGAGATACCGGGGAGCTGTTTTTT

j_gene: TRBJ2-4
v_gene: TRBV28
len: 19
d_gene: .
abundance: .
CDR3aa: CASSLAGGSLGGAKNIQYF
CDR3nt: TGTGCCAGCAGTTTGGCAGGGGGCTCCCTCGGGGGGGCCAAAAACATTCAGTACTTC

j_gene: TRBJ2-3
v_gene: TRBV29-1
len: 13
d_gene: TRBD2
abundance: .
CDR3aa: CSCSGIRTDTQYF
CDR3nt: TGCAGCTGTAGCGGGATTCGCACAGATACGCAGTATTTT

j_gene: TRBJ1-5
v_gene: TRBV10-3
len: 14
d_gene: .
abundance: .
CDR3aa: CAISPDSDNQPQHF
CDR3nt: TGTGCCATCAGTCCGGACAGCGATAATCAGCCCCAGCATTTT

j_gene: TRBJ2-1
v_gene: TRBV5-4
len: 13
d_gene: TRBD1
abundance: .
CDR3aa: CASSLRTGNEQFF
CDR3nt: TGTGCCAGCAGCCTCCGGACAGGGAATGAGCAGTTCTTC

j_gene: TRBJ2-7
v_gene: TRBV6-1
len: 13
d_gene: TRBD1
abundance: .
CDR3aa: CASSENRGYEQYF
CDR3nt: TGTGCCAGCAGTGAGAACAGGGGTTACGAGCAGTACTTC

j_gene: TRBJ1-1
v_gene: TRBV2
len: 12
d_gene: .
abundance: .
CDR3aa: CASSYRATEAFF
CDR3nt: TGTGCCAGCAGTTACAGGGCCACTGAAGCTTTCTTT

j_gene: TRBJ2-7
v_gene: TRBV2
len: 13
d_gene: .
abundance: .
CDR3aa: CASSDGEPYEQYF
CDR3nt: TGTGCCAGCAGCGACGGAGAACCCTACGAGCAGTACTTC

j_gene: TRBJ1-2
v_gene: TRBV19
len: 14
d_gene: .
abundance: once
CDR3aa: CASSIVATNYGYTF
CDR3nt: TGTGCCAGTAGTATAGTGGCCACGAACTATGGCTACACCTTC

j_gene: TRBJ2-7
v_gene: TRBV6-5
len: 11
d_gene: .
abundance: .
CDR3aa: CAKRDTYEQYF
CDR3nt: TGTGCCAAAAGGGACACATACGAGCAGTACTTC

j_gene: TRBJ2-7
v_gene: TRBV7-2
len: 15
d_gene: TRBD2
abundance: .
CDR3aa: CASSAGLAGSYEQYF
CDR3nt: TGTGCCAGCAGCGCCGGACTAGCGGGTTCCTACGAGCAGTACTTC

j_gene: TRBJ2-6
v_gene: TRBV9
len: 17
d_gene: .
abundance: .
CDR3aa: CASSPTGGAVGANVLTF
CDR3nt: TGTGCCAGCAGCCCTACGGGGGGCGCGGTGGGGGCCAACGTCCTGACTTTC

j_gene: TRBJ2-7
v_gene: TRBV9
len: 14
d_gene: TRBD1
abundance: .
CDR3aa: CASSEGQVGYEQYF
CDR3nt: TGTGCCAGCAGCGAGGGACAGGTGGGCTACGAGCAGTACTTC

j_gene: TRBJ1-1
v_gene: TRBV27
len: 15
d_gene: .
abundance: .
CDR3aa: CASSSPGRGVTEAFF
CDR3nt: TGTGCCAGCAGTTCGCCCGGGAGGGGGGTCACTGAAGCTTTCTTT

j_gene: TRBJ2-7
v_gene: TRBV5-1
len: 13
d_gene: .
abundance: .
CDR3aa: CASSFGSSYEQYF
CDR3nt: TGCGCCAGCAGCTTTGGCAGCTCCTACGAGCAGTACTTC

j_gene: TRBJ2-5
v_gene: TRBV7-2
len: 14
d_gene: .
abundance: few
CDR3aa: CASSLRQPQETQYF
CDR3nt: TGTGCCAGCAGCCTAAGACAGCCCCAAGAGACCCAGTACTTC

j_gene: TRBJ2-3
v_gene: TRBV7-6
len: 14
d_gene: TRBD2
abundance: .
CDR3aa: CASTGGGLGDTQYF
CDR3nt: TGTGCCAGCACCGGGGGGGGGTTAGGAGATACGCAGTATTTT

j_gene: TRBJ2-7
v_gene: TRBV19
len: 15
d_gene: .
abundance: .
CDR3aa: CASSMERGGLYEQYF
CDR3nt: TGTGCCAGTAGTATGGAGAGGGGGGGCCTCTACGAGCAGTACTTC

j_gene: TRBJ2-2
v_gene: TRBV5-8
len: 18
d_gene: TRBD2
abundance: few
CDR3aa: CASSTRAGEPLGTGELFF
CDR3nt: TGTGCCAGCAGCACACGAGCGGGGGAGCCCTTGGGTACCGGGGAGCTGTTTTTT

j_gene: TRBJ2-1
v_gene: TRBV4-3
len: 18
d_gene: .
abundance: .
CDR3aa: CASSQDLGAAEPYNEQFF
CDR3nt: TGCGCCAGCAGCCAAGATCTGGGGGCTGCGGAACCCTACAATGAGCAGTTCTTC

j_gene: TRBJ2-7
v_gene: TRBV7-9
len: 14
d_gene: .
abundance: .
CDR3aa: CSSLEAGGAYEQYF
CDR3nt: TGTTCCAGCTTAGAGGCCGGCGGGGCCTACGAGCAGTACTTC

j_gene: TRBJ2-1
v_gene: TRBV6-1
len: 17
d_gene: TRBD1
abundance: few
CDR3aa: CASSEAVRTGTYNEQFF
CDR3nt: TGTGCCAGCAGTGAAGCCGTAAGGACAGGTACTTACAATGAGCAGTTCTTC

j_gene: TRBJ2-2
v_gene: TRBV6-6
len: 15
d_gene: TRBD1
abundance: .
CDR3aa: CASSDPTGWTGELFF
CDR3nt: TGTGCCAGCAGCGACCCGACAGGGTGGACCGGGGAGCTGTTTTTT

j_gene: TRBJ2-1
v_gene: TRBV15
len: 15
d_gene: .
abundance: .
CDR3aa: CATTRDKVGTGEHFF
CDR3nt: TGTGCCACCACCCGAGACAAGGTTGGCACTGGGGAGCATTTCTTC

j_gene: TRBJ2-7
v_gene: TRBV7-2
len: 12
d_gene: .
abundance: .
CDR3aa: CASSLYGYEQYF
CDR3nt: TGTGCCAGCAGCTTATACGGGTACGAGCAGTACTTC

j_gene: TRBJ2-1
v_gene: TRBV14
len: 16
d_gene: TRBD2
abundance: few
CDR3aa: CASSQTGTSGGRAQFF
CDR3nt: TGTGCCAGCAGCCAAACCGGGACTAGCGGGGGGAGAGCACAGTTCTTC

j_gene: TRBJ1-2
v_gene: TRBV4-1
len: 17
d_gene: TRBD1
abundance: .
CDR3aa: CASSQEGGQGLGNGYTF
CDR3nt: TGCGCCAGCAGCCAAGAAGGTGGACAGGGGTTGGGGAATGGCTACACCTTC

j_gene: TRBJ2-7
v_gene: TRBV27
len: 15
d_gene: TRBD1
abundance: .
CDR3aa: CASSFAGTGIYEQYF
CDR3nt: TGTGCCAGCAGTTTCGCCGGGACAGGGATCTACGAGCAGTACTTC

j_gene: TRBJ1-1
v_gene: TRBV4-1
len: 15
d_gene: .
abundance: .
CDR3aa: CASSQAGHANTEAFF
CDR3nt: TGCGCCAGCAGCCAAGCAGGACACGCGAACACTGAAGCTTTCTTT

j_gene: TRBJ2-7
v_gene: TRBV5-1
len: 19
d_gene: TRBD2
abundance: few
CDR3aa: CASSLKTSGRRLEAYEQYF
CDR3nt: TGCGCCAGCAGCTTAAAGACTAGCGGGAGGCGTCTCGAGGCCTACGAGCAGTACTTC

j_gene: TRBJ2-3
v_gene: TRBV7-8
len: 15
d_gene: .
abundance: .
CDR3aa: CASSLDGRGTDTQYF
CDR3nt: TGTGCCAGCAGCTTAGATGGCAGGGGCACAGATACGCAGTATTTT

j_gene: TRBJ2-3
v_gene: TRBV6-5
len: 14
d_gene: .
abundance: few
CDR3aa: CASSDPTETDTQYF
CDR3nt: TGTGCCAGCAGTGACCCGACAGAAACAGATACGCAGTATTTT

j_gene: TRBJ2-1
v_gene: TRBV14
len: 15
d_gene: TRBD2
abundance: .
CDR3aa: CASSQPVGGVDEQFF
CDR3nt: TGTGCCAGCAGCCAACCGGTCGGGGGGGTGGATGAGCAGTTCTTC

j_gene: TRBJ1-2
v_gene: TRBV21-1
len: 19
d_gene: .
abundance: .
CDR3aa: CASSTHWGDGKSVGYGYTF
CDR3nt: TGTGCCAGCAGCACCCACTGGGGGGACGGCAAGTCAGTAGGGTATGGCTACACCTTC

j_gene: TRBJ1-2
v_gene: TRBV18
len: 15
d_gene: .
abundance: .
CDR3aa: CASSPPVPTTAGYTF
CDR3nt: TGTGCCAGCTCACCACCGGTACCTACTACCGCTGGCTACACCTTC

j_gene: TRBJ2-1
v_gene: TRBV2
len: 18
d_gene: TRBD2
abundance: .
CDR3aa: CASSDLGLAGTTWDEQFF
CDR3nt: TGTGCCAGCAGTGACCTAGGACTAGCGGGAACAACTTGGGATGAGCAGTTCTTC

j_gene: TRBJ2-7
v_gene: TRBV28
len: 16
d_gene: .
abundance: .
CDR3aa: CASSFLKGTEGPEQYF
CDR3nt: TGTGCCAGCAGTTTCCTCAAGGGAACGGAGGGCCCCGAGCAGTACTTC

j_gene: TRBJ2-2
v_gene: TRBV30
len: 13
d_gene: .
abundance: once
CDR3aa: CAWSVIAIGELFF
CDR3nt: TGTGCCTGGAGTGTAATTGCGATCGGGGAGCTGTTTTTT

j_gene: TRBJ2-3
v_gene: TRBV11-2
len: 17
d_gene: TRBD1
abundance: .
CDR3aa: CASSSPLDRTSTDTQYF
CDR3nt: TGTGCCAGCAGCTCACCCCTGGACAGGACTAGCACAGATACGCAGTATTTT

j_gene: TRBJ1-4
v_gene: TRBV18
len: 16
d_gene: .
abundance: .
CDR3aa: CASSPQSGLSNEKLFF
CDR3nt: TGTGCCAGCTCACCACAGTCCGGACTGAGTAATGAAAAACTGTTTTTT

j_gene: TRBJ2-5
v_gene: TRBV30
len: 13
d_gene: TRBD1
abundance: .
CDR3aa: CAWSPGQAETQYF
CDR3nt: TGTGCCTGGAGTCCGGGACAGGCAGAGACCCAGTACTTC

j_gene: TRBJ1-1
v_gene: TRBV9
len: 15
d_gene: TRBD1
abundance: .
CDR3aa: CASSPRTGGWTEAFF
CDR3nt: TGTGCCAGCAGCCCAAGGACAGGGGGCTGGACTGAAGCTTTCTTT

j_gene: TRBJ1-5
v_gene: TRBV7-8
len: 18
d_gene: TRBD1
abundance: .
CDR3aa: CASSLKGTGSNSNQPQHF
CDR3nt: TGTGCCAGCAGCTTAAAGGGGACAGGGTCCAATAGCAATCAGCCCCAGCATTTT

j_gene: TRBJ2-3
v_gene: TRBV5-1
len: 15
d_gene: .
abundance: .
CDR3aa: CASSWRDSSPDTQYF
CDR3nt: TGCGCCAGCAGCTGGCGGGACAGTTCACCAGATACGCAGTATTTT

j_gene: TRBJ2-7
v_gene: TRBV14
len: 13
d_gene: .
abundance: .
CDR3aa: CASSQDRGYEQYF
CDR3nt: TGTGCCAGCAGCCAAGACAGGGGCTACGAGCAGTACTTC

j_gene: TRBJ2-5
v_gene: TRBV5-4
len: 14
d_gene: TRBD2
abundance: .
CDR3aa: CASSLGLARETQYF
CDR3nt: TGTGCCAGCAGCTTGGGACTAGCGAGAGAGACCCAGTACTTC

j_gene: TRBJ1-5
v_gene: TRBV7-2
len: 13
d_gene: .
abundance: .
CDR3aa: CASSSQVNQPQHF
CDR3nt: TGTGCCAGCAGCTCACAGGTAAATCAGCCCCAGCATTTT

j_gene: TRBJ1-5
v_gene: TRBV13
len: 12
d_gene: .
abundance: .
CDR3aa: CASRQGNQPQHF
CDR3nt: TGTGCCAGCCGGCAGGGAAATCAGCCCCAGCATTTT

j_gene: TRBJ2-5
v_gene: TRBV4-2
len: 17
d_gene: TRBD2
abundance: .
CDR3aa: CASSQDGRGGPKETQYF
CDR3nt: TGTGCCAGCAGCCAAGATGGGCGGGGGGGACCAAAAGAGACCCAGTACTTC